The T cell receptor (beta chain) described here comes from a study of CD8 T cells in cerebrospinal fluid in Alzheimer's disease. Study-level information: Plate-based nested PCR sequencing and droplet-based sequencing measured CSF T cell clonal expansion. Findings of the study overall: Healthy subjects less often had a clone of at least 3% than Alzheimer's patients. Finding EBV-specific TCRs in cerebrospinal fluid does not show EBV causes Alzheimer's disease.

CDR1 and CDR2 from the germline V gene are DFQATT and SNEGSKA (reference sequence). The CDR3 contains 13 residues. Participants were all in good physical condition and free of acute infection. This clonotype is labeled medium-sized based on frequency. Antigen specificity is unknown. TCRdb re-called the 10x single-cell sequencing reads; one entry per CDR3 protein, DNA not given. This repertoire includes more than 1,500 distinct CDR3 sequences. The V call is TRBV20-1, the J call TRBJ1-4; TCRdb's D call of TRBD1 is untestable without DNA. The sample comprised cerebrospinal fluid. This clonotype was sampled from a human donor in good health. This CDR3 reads CSVEGATNEKLFF.